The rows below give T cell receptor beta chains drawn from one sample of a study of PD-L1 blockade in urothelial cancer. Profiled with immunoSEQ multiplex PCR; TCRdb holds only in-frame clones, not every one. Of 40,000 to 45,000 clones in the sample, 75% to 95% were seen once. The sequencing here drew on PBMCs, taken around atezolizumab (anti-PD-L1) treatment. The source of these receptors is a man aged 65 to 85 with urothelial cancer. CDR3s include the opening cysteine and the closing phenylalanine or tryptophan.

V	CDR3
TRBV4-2	CASSQESSGRAGAGELFF
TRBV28	CASSLGPQGSQETQYF
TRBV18	CASSPSKGVTEAFF
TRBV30	CAWSHPDSKQRVNEKLFF
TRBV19	CASRIGTNTGELFF
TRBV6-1	CASKGGDEKLFF
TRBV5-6	CASSLGDRQYF
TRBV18	CASSPAAYSNQPQHF
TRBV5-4	CASSPRDRYNYGYTF
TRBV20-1	CSDRRSTEAFF
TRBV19	CASINEEGKKLFF
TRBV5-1	CASSPSEDQETQYF
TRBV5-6	CASSPTGTGALYEQYF
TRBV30	CAWGVDRGETQYF
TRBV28	CASHRGRVNEQYF
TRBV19	CASSSGSSGRYEQYF
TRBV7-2	CASSRDIANEKLFF
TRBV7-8	CASSLQTGSYEQYF
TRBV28	CASTLGQANQPQHF
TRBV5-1	CASSLPGNTIYF